The source of this T cell receptor beta chain is a study of cytomegalovirus exposure and HLA in healthy donors. Whole-study findings and limits: Through in vitro validation, a few CMV-associated chains were shown to be specific for CMV antigens. What TCR beta sequences reportedly achieved was accurate prediction of HLA-A and HLA-B alleles in most subjects.

From germline, CDR1 is MNHEY and CDR2 SMNVEV (reference sequence). Trimming pared 4 bases from V and 16 bases from J, leaving 20 bases between. The CDR3 runs 13 residues. A multiplex PCR was run with 60 Vbeta primers and 13 Jbeta primers. Data came from immunoSEQ multiplex PCR; TCRdb stores just in-frame clones and leaves some out. The profile shows 150,000 or so clones, over 80% of them singletons. This clone was observed a few times. Its cognate antigen is unknown. This TCR derives from a woman aged 50 to 60 in good health and CMV-seropositive. Input material: PBMCs. V usage is TRBV27 and J usage is TRBJ2-1; perhaps TRBD2 as D (6 bases). The DNA of the CDR3 is TGTGCCAGCAGTTGGGCCCCGGACTATCTTCGTTTCTTC. It translates to CASSWAPDYLRFF.